These 20 T cell receptor beta chains were all obtained from the same sample, sequenced in a study of regulatory T cells in long-lasting Graves disease. According to the study, TCR beta libraries were built with iRepertoire HTBI primers and CDR3-region Arm-PCR. TCRdb re-derived calls from the multiplex PCR reads in MiXCR, one entry per CDR3 protein. The sample shows around 420,000 distinct CDR3 sequences, about 15% of them seen only once. The time point is: newly diagnosed GD, antithyroid drugs for less than 3 months. Following extraction of RNA from PBMCs, that RNA was used to make the TCR library. The same data also went into a second study, on T cells in Graves' hyperthyroidism and ophthalmopathy.

The material sequenced was peripheral blood mononuclear cells (PBMCs), taken at new diagnosis, from a patient treated with antithyroid drugs. Receptors were obtained from a woman in her thirties or forties with Graves disease.

Comment on this clonotype: A much bigger clone sits one base away, suggesting this may be a read error. This chain links TRBV7-9 with TRBJ2-1, with no clear D. Trimming took 10 bases from V and 13 from J, leaving 11 bases between them. This CDR3 has 9 residues. CDR1 is SEHNR, CDR2 FQNEAQ, per germline (reference sequence). The CDR3, as DNA: TGTGCCAACACCCCAAAACAGTTCTTC. It translates to CANTPKQFF.

This clonotype was found many times. The rearrangement uses TRBV7-9 and TRBJ2-7; 13 bases agree with TRBD2. After removal of 7 bases from V and 5 bases from J, the junction contained 8 bases not matched to a gene. Germline V CDR1 and CDR2: SEHNR, FQNEAQ (reference sequence). This CDR3 spans 15 amino acids. CDR3 in amino acids: CASTLGLAGENEQYF. The CDR3 DNA reads as TGTGCCAGCACCCTAGGACTAGCGGGAGAAAACGAGCAGTACTTC.

This clonotype has a count of ten or more. The genes are TRBV28 and TRBJ2-3; no definite D call. Trimming stripped 1 base from V and 5 bases from J, with 4 bases between. Germline-derived CDR1 and CDR2 are MDHEN and SYDVKM. This CDR3 has 12 residues. CDR3 amino acids: CASSLSLDTQYF. Here the CDR3 DNA reads TGTGCCAGCAGTTTATCCTTAGATACGCAGTATTTT.

This clonotype was picked up one time. This could be a read error, since a much larger clone is one nucleotide away. The V call is TRBV6-2 or TRBV6-3, the J call TRBJ2-2, with 9 bases lining up with TRBD2. CDR1 and CDR2 (germline): MNHEY, SVGEGT. CDR3 length: 15 amino acids. The CDR3 DNA is TGTGCCAGCAGTTATCTACGCGGGAGGGCCGGGGAGCTGTTGTTT. Translated, it gives CASSYLRGRAGELLF.

This clonotype was counted a few times. At one end the junction does not follow the germline gene, possibly because of a read error. The V gene is TRBV6-5, the J gene TRBJ2-7, with D possibly matching TRBD1 (6 bases). CDR1 and CDR2 from the germline V gene are MNHEY and SVGAGI. The CDR3 loop spans 15 amino acids. The chain's CDR3 is CASSNSRQASYEQYF. CDR3 DNA: TGTGCCAGCAGTAACTCCCGACAGGCCTCCTACGAGCAGTACTTC.

This clonotype has at least ten counts. The gene calls are TRBV2 and TRBJ2-6, with 10 bases identical to TRBD1. In germline, CDR1 is SNHLY, CDR2 FYNNEI. V was pared by 7 bases and J by 2 bases, with 5 bases of the junction left unmatched. The CDR3 is 16 residues long. The CDR3 here is CASTRDRGAGANVLTF. The CDR3 DNA sequence: TGTGCCAGCACTCGGGACAGGGGCGCTGGGGCCAACGTCCTGACTTTC.

The V call is TRBV7-6, the J call TRBJ2-7, with 7 bases fitting TRBD2. The J segment lost 0 bases and the V segment lost 2 bases, leaving 7 bases of the junction unmatched. Germline assignment: CDR1 SGHVS and CDR2 FNYEAQ. The CDR3 is 16 residues long. The CDR3 sequence: CASSLSSGGASYEQYF. The CDR3 DNA reads as TGTGCCAGCAGCTTATCATCGGGGGGTGCCTCCTACGAGCAGTACTTC.

V and J are TRBV30 and TRBJ1-3; no clear D gene. Deletions cut 0 bases from V and 3 bases from J, with 6 bases between. Looked up from germline, CDR1 is GTSNPN and CDR2 is SVGIG (reference sequence). The CDR3 sequence is 13 residues long. The CDR3 spells CAWSVYSGNTIYF. In DNA, the CDR3 is TGTGCCTGGAGTGTATACAGTGGAAACACCATATATTTT.

This clonotype has at least ten counts. The chain links TRBV28 to TRBJ1-2; no clear D gene. The CDR3 is made up of 13 amino acids. The ends were cut back, 10 bases at V and 4 bases at J, with 16 bases in the middle. The germline V gene has CDR1 MDHEN and CDR2 SYDVKM. The CDR3: CATRMRDFYGYTF. CDR3 nucleotide sequence: TGTGCCACCAGGATGCGGGATTTCTATGGCTACACCTTC.

On this clonotype itself: Its ends do not fully match the called genes, so a read error is possible. This chain joins TRBV27 and TRBJ1-1, with 7 bases that match TRBD1. CDR3 length: 15 amino acids. Germline-derived CDR1 and CDR2 are MNHEY and SMNVEV (reference sequence). CDR3 region: CAGSPATTGDTEAFF. The CDR3 coding sequence is TGTGCCGGCAGTCCAGCGACCACAGGGGACACTGAAGCTTTCTTT.

This clonotype was picked up many times. The genes are TRBV5-5 and TRBJ2-7, with D tentatively TRBD2 (5 bases). Germline loops: CDR1 SGHKS, CDR2 YYEKEE (reference sequence). The ends were cut back, 1 base at V and 0 bases at J, with 17 bases in the middle. The CDR3 consists of 17 residues. As DNA, the CDR3 is TGTGCCAGCAGCTTGTTCGCGGGCTTCGGAAACTCCTACGAGCAGTACTTC. It codes for CASSLFAGFGNSYEQYF.

On this clonotype: One end of the junction varies from germline; a read error may be responsible. The rearrangement uses TRBV19 and TRBJ1-5, with a tentative D call TRBD1 (6 bases). The CDR3 runs 15 residues. Germline loops: CDR1 LNHDA, CDR2 SQIVND (reference sequence). CDR3 amino acids: CAGSIGGGRDQPQHF. DNA for the CDR3: TGTGCCGGTAGTATAGGCGGGGGGCGCGACCAGCCCCAGCATTTT.

In its sample, this clonotype was seen many times. V is TRBV28 and J is TRBJ1-1; perhaps TRBD1 as D (5 bases). V lost 6 bases to trimming and J lost 5 bases, with 22 bases between them. Germline CDR1 MDHEN, CDR2 SYDVKM. CDR3 length: 16 amino acids. The DNA for the CDR3 is TGTGCCAGCAGACCGACAGTTTTTCCCTTTTTTACTGAAGCTTTCTTT. This sequence encodes CASRPTVFPFFTEAFF.

There are many counts of this clonotype. Possible read error: a much larger clone is one base away. The rearrangement links TRBV7-2 to TRBJ2-5; weak D call: TRBD2 (5 bases). The CDR3 is made up of 12 amino acids. Germline CDR1 reads SGHTA; CDR2 reads FQGNSA. V lost 1 base, J lost 5 bases, and 5 bases lay in between. The CDR3 nucleotides are TGTGCCAGCAGCTTAGAGCGGGAGACCCAGTACTTC. This codes for CASSLERETQYF.

This clonotype has ten or more counts. The CDR3 reads CASSPLGFDLGELFF. The CDR3 nucleotides read TGTGCCAGCAGTCCCCTGGGCTTTGATTTAGGGGAGCTGTTTTTT. The chain links TRBV27 to TRBJ2-2; no clear D gene. This CDR3 comprises 15 residues. V shed 5 bases and J shed 8 bases, with 18 bases lying between them. Per the germline V gene, CDR1 is MNHEY and CDR2 is SMNVEV (reference sequence).

This clonotype was detected ten times or more. The CDR3 DNA sequence: TGCAGTGCTGCCCTAGTCGGGACAGGGAAAAATGAAAAACTGTTTTTT. This encodes CSAALVGTGKNEKLFF. The chain joins TRBV20-1 to TRBJ1-4, with 9 positions matching TRBD1. Germline loops: CDR1 DFQATT, CDR2 SNEGSKA (reference sequence). The V and J ends lost 5 bases and 5 bases, in that order; junction bases with no gene match: 12. The CDR3 runs 16 residues.

This clonotype was seen many times. J is TRBJ2-1 and V is TRBV11-1; D might be TRBD2 (5 bases). V lost 6 bases and J 5 bases, leaving 11 bases between the germline ends. Germline CDR1 is SGHAT and CDR2 is FQDESV (reference sequence). The CDR3 contains 13 residues. The CDR3 coding sequence is TGTGCCAGCAGTTTTGACTATAACAATGAGCAGTTCTTC. Its translation: CASSFDYNNEQFF.

This clonotype was recorded many times. V is TRBV5-5 and J is TRBJ2-2; D not certain. The V gene lost 4 bases and the J gene lost 0 bases, with 10 bases spanning the gap. Germline V gene lookup returns CDR1 SGHKS and CDR2 YYEKEE (reference sequence). The CDR3 is 15 residues long. CDR3 residues: CASSIRPTNTGELFF. CDR3 sequence (DNA): TGTGCCAGCAGCATCCGTCCCACGAACACCGGGGAGCTGTTTTTT.

This clonotype came up once. The DNA of the CDR3 is TGTGCCAGCAGTTTTTGGGACAGACACTACAATGAGCAGTTCTTC. Translated: CASSFWDRHYNEQFF. The genes are TRBV12-3 or TRBV12-4 and TRBJ2-1; TRBD1 matches 7 bases. Trimming cost V 3 bases and J 3 bases; bases outside gene matches: 5. This CDR3 is 15 amino acids long.

This clonotype was observed at least ten times. The chain is built from TRBV15 and TRBJ2-1, with D perhaps matching TRBD1 (5 bases). Trimming removed 0 bases from V and 8 bases from J, with 5 bases in between. This CDR3 is 12 amino acids long. The germline CDR1 and CDR2 sequences are LNHNV and YYDKDF (reference sequence). The CDR3 sequence: CATSRDRDEQFF. In DNA form, the CDR3 reads TGTGCCACCAGCAGAGACAGGGATGAGCAGTTCTTC.